The 22 T cell receptor gamma chains given below trace back to one sample, sequenced in a study of Vδ1+ human thymocytes. General observations from the study: In the thymus, TRG and TRD repertoires looked highly polyclonal with Gaussian CDR3 lengths.

Extracted RNA was reverse transcribed into cDNA. CDR3 amplicons came from multiplex PCR with pooled V-gene forward and constant-region reverse primers. TCRdb applied CATT to the multiplex PCR reads for clone calling. The sample lists 7,500 to 10,000 gamma-chain clones; less than 60% were seen once. These receptors' antigens are unknown. Specimen: Vdelta1+ gamma-delta thymocytes from the thymus. Noted subset: FACS-sorted CD3+ TCRalphabeta- TCRVdelta1+ TCRVdelta2- thymocytes. Receptors were obtained from a girl less than two years old who had congenital heart surgery.

This clone was detected only a few times. The gene calls are TRGV3 and TRGJ1 or TRGJ2. Germline CDR1 VTNTFY, CDR2 YDVSTARD (reference sequence). The J segment lost 1 base and the V segment lost 0 bases, leaving 6 bases of the junction unmatched. CDR3 length equals 15 residues. CDR3 amino acids: CATWDRPLNYYKKLF. The CDR3 region has the DNA TGTGCCACCTGGGACAGGCCACTCAATTATTATAAGAAACTCTTT.

In this sample, this clone turned up once. At one boundary the junction diverges from the germline segment, which might be a read error. The sample has other DNA sequences that encode this CDR3 too. This sequence joins TRGV3 and TRGJ1 or TRGJ2. In the absence of a J gene in TCRdb, the DNA was matched to germline to assign it here. This CDR3 comprises 13 residues. Germline loops: CDR1 VTNTFY, CDR2 YDVSTARD (reference sequence). This CDR3 is CATWDRRGYKKLF. The CDR3 DNA is TGCGCCACCTGGGACAGGCGGGGTTATAAGAAACTCTTT.

The chain has TRGV9 and TRGJ1 or TRGJ2. No J gene was available from TCRdb, and it was assigned here by a germline match of the DNA. V lost 0 bases, J lost 7 bases, and 6 bases stayed unmatched. Per the germline V gene, CDR1 is GITISATS and CDR2 is ISYDGTV (reference sequence). There are 13 residues in the CDR3. CDR3 DNA: TGTGCCTTGTGGGAGGTGCTGAACTATAAGAAACTCTTT. Translated, it gives CALWEVLNYKKLF.

This chain uses TRGV8 with TRGJ1 or TRGJ2. The J gene is absent in TCRdb and was assigned here via DNA matching to germline. The CDR3 sequence is 12 residues long. The ends lost 0 bases at V and 7 bases at J; junction bases unmatched: 3. Looked up from germline, CDR1 is VENAVY and CDR2 is YDSYNSRV. CDR3 nucleotides: TGTGCCACCTGGGATAGGCGATATAAGAAACTCTTT. Amino acids: CATWDRRYKKLF.

The rearrangement uses TRGV2 and TRGJ1 or TRGJ2. No J gene was available from TCRdb, and it was assigned here by a germline match of the DNA. The CDR3 has 14 residues. Germline CDR1 and CDR2: EGSNGY and YDSYNSKV. J was trimmed by 3 bases and V by 2 bases; bases with no gene match: 7. In DNA, the CDR3 is TGTGCCACCTGGGACGAAATCCTTTATTATAAGAAACTCTTT. Protein product: CATWDEILYYKKLF.

The V gene is TRGV3, the J gene TRGJ1 or TRGJ2. The J gene, missing from TCRdb, was assigned here through DNA to germline matching. V dropped 0 bases and J dropped 12; count of bases not matched to a gene: 8. The germline V gene encodes CDR1 VTNTFY and CDR2 YDVSTARD (reference sequence). The CDR3 spans 12 residues. The CDR3: CATWDRPDGKLF. CDR3 nucleotides: TGTGCCACCTGGGACAGGCCTGACGGGAAACTCTTT.

Points on this clone: This CDR3 is also generated by other DNA sequences in the sample. The chain combines TRGV3 with TRGJP2. The V and J ends lost 0 bases and 3 bases, in that order; junction bases with no gene match: 1. The V gene's germline CDR1 is VTNTFY and CDR2 YDVSTARD (reference sequence). The CDR3 has 14 residues. CDR3 amino acids: CATWDRRSDWIKTF. The CDR3 DNA reads TGTGCCACCTGGGACAGGCGTAGTGATTGGATCAAGACGTTT.

This clone appeared once. V is TRGV8 and J is TRGJ1 or TRGJ2. No J segment appears in TCRdb, so it was assigned here by matching the sequence to germline. This CDR3 comprises 14 residues. V was pared by 4 bases and J by 4 bases, with 10 bases of the junction left unmatched. Per the germline V gene, CDR1 is VENAVY and CDR2 is YDSYNSRV. In DNA, the CDR3 is TGTGCCACCTGGGACGGGCTGAAGTATTATAAGAAACTCTTT. Translation gives CATWDGLKYYKKLF.

As for this clone: The same CDR3 is also encoded by other DNA sequences in this sample. V and J are TRGV9 and TRGJ1 or TRGJ2. Here the J gene was assigned by germline matching of the DNA, as TCRdb has none. With 1 base clipped from V and 7 bases from J, the junction kept 4 bases outside the gene matches. The CDR3 length is 12 residues. Per germline, CDR1 GITISATS and CDR2 ISYDGTV (reference sequence). The CDR3 here is CALWEVGYKKLF. For the CDR3, the DNA is TGTGCCTTGTGGGAGGTTGGCTATAAGAAACTCTTT.

The rearrangement uses TRGV3 and TRGJ1 or TRGJ2. As TCRdb names no J gene, one was assigned here on the basis of a DNA match to germline. This CDR3 region has 16 residues. Germline lookup yields CDR1 VTNTFY and CDR2 YDVSTARD (reference sequence). The junction had 11 bases not matched to a gene; V was cut back by 0 bases and J by 3 bases. The DNA of the CDR3 is TGTGCCACCTGGGACAGGCTATCGGAGGTTTATTATAAGAAACTCTTT. This translates into CATWDRLSEVYYKKLF.

Remarks on this clone: The sample contains more than one DNA sequence encoding this CDR3. The chain carries TRGV2 and TRGJ1 or TRGJ2. TCRdb supplies no J gene; here it was assigned by aligning the nucleotide sequence to germline. This CDR3 is built from 13 residues. Germline-derived CDR1 and CDR2 are EGSNGY and YDSYNSKV. With V trimmed by 1 base and J by 7 bases, 7 bases remained unmatched. The CDR3 coding sequence is TGTGCCACCTGGGACGGCCGGGGCTATAAGAAACTCTTT. Translated: CATWDGRGYKKLF.

V and J are TRGV8 and TRGJ1 or TRGJ2. TCRdb carries no J gene annotation; the J gene was assigned here by matching the DNA with germline. The CDR3 runs to 14 residues. The V segment lost 5 bases and the J segment 2 bases; nucleotides outside the gene matches: 9. Per the germline V gene, CDR1 is VENAVY and CDR2 is YDSYNSRV. The CDR3 DNA is TGTGCCACCTGGGCTCAGAAGTATTATTATAAGAAACTCTTT. Residues: CATWAQKYYYKKLF.

The genes are TRGV8 and TRGJ1 or TRGJ2. The J gene was missing in TCRdb and was found by matching the end of the DNA to germline. From germline, CDR1 is VENAVY and CDR2 YDSYNSRV. With 4 bases clipped from V and 8 bases from J, the junction kept 8 bases outside the gene matches. The CDR3 covers 12 residues. The DNA for the CDR3 is TGTGCCACCTGGGACCGACCGAATAAGAAACTCTTT. It is translated as CATWDRPNKKLF.

The J gene is TRGJ1 or TRGJ2, the V gene TRGV2. The J gene is absent in TCRdb and was assigned here via DNA matching to germline. Losses at the gene ends were 0 bases for V and 6 bases for J; bases not matched to a gene: 5. The CDR3 runs 13 residues. Looked up from germline, CDR1 is EGSNGY and CDR2 is YDSYNSKV. CDR3 sequence: CATWDGLVYKKLF. DNA for the CDR3: TGTGCCACCTGGGACGGGCTGGTTTATAAGAAACTCTTT.

This clone was seen more than once but under ten times. V usage is TRGV4 and J usage is TRGJ1 or TRGJ2. The J gene, missing from TCRdb, was assigned here through DNA to germline matching. With 5 bases clipped from V and 0 bases from J, the junction kept 4 bases outside the gene matches. CDR1 and CDR2 from the germline V gene are EGSTGY and YDSYTSSV. This CDR3 spans 13 amino acids. The CDR3 sequence is CATWGKNYYKKLF. The DNA of the CDR3 is TGTGCCACCTGGGGTAAGAATTATTATAAGAAACTCTTT.

A word on this clone: This same CDR3 is encoded by further DNA sequences in the sample. This chain connects TRGV9 to TRGJ1 or TRGJ2. The J gene comes from matching the DNA to germline here; TCRdb lacks it. With 1 base clipped from V and 7 bases from J, the junction kept 4 bases outside the gene matches. The length of the CDR3 is 12 residues. In germline, CDR1 is GITISATS, CDR2 ISYDGTV (reference sequence). The CDR3 here is CALWEVRYKKLF. For the CDR3, the DNA is TGTGCCTTGTGGGAGGTAAGGTATAAGAAACTCTTT.

A few counts support this clone. The chain has TRGV8 and TRGJ1 or TRGJ2. CDR1 and CDR2 (germline): VENAVY, YDSYNSRV. V lost 5 bases, J lost 10 bases, and 2 bases stayed unmatched. CDR3 length: 9 residues. The CDR3 protein is CATWVKKLF. For the CDR3, the DNA is TGTGCCACCTGGGTGAAGAAACTCTTT.

The chain joins TRGV3 to TRGJ1 or TRGJ2. Germline matching of the DNA provided the J gene here, since TCRdb leaves it blank. J lost 7 bases, V lost 0 bases, and 12 bases had no gene match. The CDR3 loop spans 15 amino acids. Germline V CDR1 and CDR2: VTNTFY, YDVSTARD (reference sequence). The CDR3 region has the DNA TGTGCCACCTGGGACAGGCGGGGGAGAGAATATAAGAAACTCTTT. Residues: CATWDRRGREYKKLF.

This sequence joins TRGV3 and TRGJ1 or TRGJ2. This CDR3 comprises 11 residues. With V trimmed by 12 bases and J by 4 bases, 9 bases remained unmatched. Germline V gives CDR1 VTNTFY, CDR2 YDVSTARD (reference sequence). CDR3 in DNA: TGTGCCGTCAAGGGGTATTATAAGAAACTCTTT. This codes for CAVKGYYKKLF.

Details on this clone: Just one base apart from a much larger clone, this may be a read error. The identical CDR3 is also encoded by other nucleotide sequences in the sample. The chain uses TRGV9 and TRGJP. No J gene is reported in TCRdb; it was inferred here by comparing the DNA with germline. Germline assignment: CDR1 GITISATS and CDR2 ISYDGTV (reference sequence). The CDR3 length is 16 residues. The ends lost 1 base at V and 4 bases at J; junction bases unmatched: 1. The CDR3 reads CALWEVQELGKKIKVF. CDR3 in DNA: TGTGCCTTGTGGGAGGTACAAGAGTTGGGCAAAAAAATCAAGGTATTT.

V gene TRGV4 was called; the J gene was not. Germline-derived CDR1 and CDR2 are EGSTGY and YDSYTSSV. The CDR3 length is 14 residues. The CDR3 is CATWGAGGYYKKLF. The CDR3 region has the DNA TGTGCCACCTGGGGGGCCGGCGGTTATTATAAGAAGCTCTTT.

The chain joins TRGV2 to TRGJ1 or TRGJ2. This CDR3 has 12 residues. CDR1 is EGSNGY and CDR2 is YDSYNSKV in the germline V gene. Trimming at V came to 0 bases and at J to 11 bases, leaving 7 bases not matched to a gene. The CDR3 protein is CATWDGPSQKLF. For the CDR3, the DNA is TGTGCCACCTGGGACGGGCCCTCTCAGAAACTCTTT.